The 8 T cell receptor beta chains presented below share a single source sample, sequenced in a study of T cell changes during pregnancy in multiple sclerosis. Sequenced by immunoSEQ multiplex PCR; TCRdb stores in-frame clones only, minus some. The sample comprises tens of thousands of clones, under 95% of which are singletons, and less than 4% rests with the top ten. The material sequenced was CD8+ T cells from peripheral blood mononuclear cells, taken in the third trimester of pregnancy. Receptors were obtained from a female donor with multiple sclerosis, enrolled in a pregnancy study.

The chain combines TRBV19 with TRBJ2-7; tentative D call: TRBD1 (6 bases). The CDR3 contains 15 residues. V lost 5 bases, J lost 2 bases, and 16 bases lay in between. The germline V gene has CDR1 LNHDA and CDR2 SQIVND (reference sequence). CDR3 region: CASSPLQGAPYEQYF. In DNA, the CDR3 is TGTGCCAGTAGTCCTTTACAGGGTGCCCCCTACGAGCAGTACTTC. The complete variable domain, with remaining parts taken from reference TRBV19 and TRBJ2-7, reads DGGITQSPKYLFRKEGQNVTLSCEQNLNHDAMYWYRQDPGQGLRLIYYSQIVNDFQKGDIAEGYSVSREKKESFPLTVTSAQKNPTAFYLCASSPLQGAPYEQYFGPGTRLTVT.

The chain links TRBV4-2 to TRBJ2-7, with 10 bases aligning to TRBD2. This CDR3 is built from 15 residues. Germline V gene data show CDR1 as LGHNA and CDR2 as YNFKEQ. J lost 3 bases, V lost 2 bases, and 4 bases had no gene match. CDR3 in DNA: TGTGCCAGCAGCCAATCCGGGACTAGCGTCTACGAGCAGTACTTC. This encodes CASSQSGTSVYEQYF.

The CDR3 bases are TGTGCCAGTAGTATAGATACCTCGACTAGCGGGAGGGCCAATGAGCAGTTCTTC. Translation gives CASSIDTSTSGRANEQFF. The chain carries TRBV19 and TRBJ2-1, with 14 bases identical to TRBD2. The CDR3 is made up of 18 amino acids. The V and J ends lost 0 bases and 6 bases, in that order; junction bases with no gene match: 7. Germline V lookup: CDR1 LNHDA, CDR2 SQIVND (reference sequence).

The V gene is TRBV2, the J gene TRBJ1-2, with D hard to call. Germline V lookup: CDR1 SNHLY, CDR2 FYNNEI. This CDR3 region has 14 residues. Trimming left V 10 bases short and J 3 bases short, with 18 bases between. CDR3: CAIPDPGKYYGYTF. CDR3 nucleotide sequence: TGTGCCATCCCTGACCCGGGGAAATACTATGGCTACACCTTC.

This sequence joins TRBV25-1 and TRBJ1-1; D may be TRBD1 (6 bases). Germline CDR1 MGHDK, CDR2 SYGVNS. Trimming removed 6 bases from V and 4 bases from J, with 15 bases in between. CDR3 length: 14 amino acids. CDR3 bases: TGTGCCAGCAGGGAGGACAGTCTCACCACTGAAGCTTTCTTT. It specifies CASREDSLTTEAFF.

The genes are TRBV7-9 and TRBJ2-6, with D unresolved. Trimming cost V 1 base and J 1 base, with 17 bases left between them. The germline gives CDR1 SEHNR, CDR2 FQNEAQ (reference sequence). The length of the CDR3 is 19 residues. Here the CDR3 reads CASSLELETAKSGANVLTF. Here the CDR3 DNA reads TGTGCCAGCAGCTTAGAGTTGGAGACGGCGAAATCTGGGGCCAACGTCCTGACTTTC. Looking up the rest from reference TRBV7-9 and TRBJ2-6 gives the full variable domain: DTGVSQNPRHKITKRGQNVTFRCDPISEHNRLYWYRQTLGQGPEFLTYFQNEAQLEKSRLLSDRFSAERPKGSFSTLEIQRTEQGDSAMYLCASSLELETAKSGANVLTFGAGSRLTVL.

V is TRBV27 and J is TRBJ2-7; D unresolved. The germline CDR1 and CDR2 sequences are MNHEY and SMNVEV (reference sequence). The length of the CDR3 is 15 residues. Between the trimmed V and J ends, which lost 5 bases and 0 bases, there was a span of 14 bases. This CDR3 is CASSPRAISSYEQYF. Written as DNA, the CDR3 is TGTGCCAGCAGTCCTCGTGCAATTAGCTCCTACGAGCAGTACTTC.

The chain recombines TRBV4-1 with TRBJ2-5, with TRBD2 identical over 11 bases. The CDR3 spans 15 residues. J gave up 5 bases and V 4 bases, and 6 bases lay outside the gene matches. The germline gives CDR1 MGHRA, CDR2 YSYEKL. The CDR3 reads CASSPPGLADETQYF. As DNA, the CDR3 is TGCGCCAGCAGCCCACCGGGACTAGCGGACGAGACCCAGTACTTC.